The 7 T cell receptor beta chains reported below all come from one sample, sequenced in a study of tumor and adjacent non-tumor tissue in lung cancer. This sample's RNA came from whole unsorted tissue. TCRbeta libraries were built with three rounds of nested PCR, modified from ARM-PCR. TCRdb itself ran the multiplex PCR reads through MiXCR, one entry per CDR3 protein. Among 75,000 to 80,000 distinct CDR3 sequences listed, 80% were seen once. Sequenced sample: lung tumor tissue. The receptor source for this set is a woman aged 50 to 65 with non-small cell lung cancer.

Points on this clonotype: An end of the junction does not agree with germline; a read error may underlie this. The chain recombines TRBV6-6 with TRBJ1-5; 9 bases align to TRBD1. There are 15 residues in the CDR3. From germline, CDR1 is MNHNY and CDR2 SVGAGI (reference sequence). This CDR3 reads CASNPKTGGYQLQHF. The CDR3 DNA sequence: TGTGCCAGCAACCCTAAGACAGGGGGGTATCAGCTCCAGCATTTT.

Concerning this clonotype: The junction departs from germline at one end; a sequencing error may be responsible. The CDR3 nucleotides are TGCAGTCCTAGCCCCGACGGGGGGGGGAGGCAGTACTTC. This encodes CSPSPDGGGRQYF. This chain uses TRBV20-1 with TRBJ2-7; 8 bases align to TRBD2. Looked up from germline, CDR1 is DFQATT and CDR2 is SNEGSKA (reference sequence). CDR3 length equals 13 residues.

Concerning this clonotype: Being one base from a much bigger clone, this may be a read error. The CDR3, as DNA: TGCGCCAGCAGCTTTGATGGTCAGGGGGAATATACGCAGTATTTT. It yields the protein CASSFDGQGEYTQYF. The chain employs TRBV5-1 and TRBJ2-3; 7 bases align to TRBD1. V trimming: 2 bases; J trimming: 7 bases; junction bases outside the gene matches: 10. This CDR3 has 15 amino acids. Germline CDR1 and CDR2: SGHRS and YFSETQ. Supplemented by reference TRBV5-1 and TRBJ2-3, the full variable domain reads KAGVTQTPRYLIKTRGQQVTLSCSPISGHRSVSWYQQTPGQGLQFLFEYFSETQRNKGNFPGRFSGRQFSNSRSEMNVSTLELGDSALYLCASSFDGQGEYTQYFGPGTRLTVL.

On this clonotype: A read error may produce the germline difference seen at one junction end. The rearrangement joins TRBV12-3 or TRBV12-4 to TRBJ2-2; 8 positions match TRBD1. The CDR3 is 14 amino acids. The CDR3 DNA reads as TGTGCCAACGGCACGACAGGGGTTTCCGGGGAGTTGTTTTTT. It yields the protein CANGTTGVSGELFF.

As regards this clonotype: The junction shows a germline mismatch at one end, possibly a read error. The V gene is TRBV20-1, the J gene TRBJ1-6; tentatively, D is TRBD1 (5 bases). CDR3 size: 20 residues. In germline, CDR1 is DFQATT, CDR2 SNEGSKA (reference sequence). This CDR3 is CGARRIGVVSRAGQGSPLHF. The CDR3 region has the DNA TGCGGTGCTCGACGGATTGGGGTCGTGTCTCGGGCGGGGCAGGGATCACCCCTTCACTTT.

The chain links TRBV20-1 to TRBJ2-7, with D perhaps matching TRBD1 (5 bases). V was clipped by 6 bases and J by 5 bases, with 20 bases between them. Germline CDR1 reads DFQATT; CDR2 reads SNEGSKA (reference sequence). This CDR3 comprises 14 residues. CDR3 sequence reads: CSAIASTVVNEQYF. DNA for the CDR3: TGCAGTGCCATAGCCTCGACAGTAGTCAACGAGCAGTACTTC.

In regard to this clonotype: Since the CDR3 does not end with the conserved phenylalanine or tryptophan, this likely comes from a read error. The chain recombines TRBV29-1 with TRBJ2-4; D is uncertain. Germline loops: CDR1 SQVTM, CDR2 ANQGSEA. The CDR3 consists of 12 residues. The germline V and J ends were trimmed by 2 bases and 5 bases, with 7 bases remaining between them. CDR3 loop: CSVETMQNIQYL. CDR3 coding DNA: TGCAGCGTTGAAACTATGCAAAACATTCAGTACCTC.